A single T cell receptor beta chain is shown here with its context. The antigen is unknown. The study made its TCR cDNA through 5'RACE template switching. That step introduced a universal primer site along with UMIs. Via MiXCR, TCRdb re-called the 5' RACE reads, giving one row per CDR3 protein. The profile shows fewer than 650,000 distinct CDR3 sequences, around a fifth of them singletons. The CDR3 consists of 17 residues. The J segment lost 7 bases and the V segment lost 4 bases, leaving 15 bases of the junction unmatched. Germline CDR1 reads MDHEN; CDR2 reads SYDVKM. This specimen comes from a study of T cells after yellow fever vaccination. General study points: Most clones from primary vaccination were detected again post-booster (around 96% CD4, approximately 90% CD8). The CD4 and CD8 compartments had a small share of their clonotypes in common.

J is TRBJ1-5 and V is TRBV28, with 8 bases aligning to TRBD1. The material was PBMCs, obtained roughly 20 days after the first yellow fever vaccination. The TCR was taken from a man aged 18 to 29 who received the YFV17D yellow fever vaccine. The CDR3, as DNA: TGTGCCAGCAGTTGGTTTGAAGGCAGGGGGCTTGGACAGCCCCAGCATTTT. This gives the protein CASSWFEGRGLGQPQHF.